The rows below give T cell receptor beta chains drawn from one sample of a study of T cells in Graves' hyperthyroidism and ophthalmopathy. Via MiXCR, TCRdb re-called the multiplex PCR reads, giving one row per CDR3 protein. The table lists under 450,000 distinct CDR3 sequences, about 17% of them singletons. Material: blood. Receptor source: a woman aged 30 to 39 with Graves' hyperthyroidism that later progressed to Graves' ophthalmopathy. CDR3s include the opening cysteine and the closing phenylalanine or tryptophan. Fields, in order: J gene, V gene, clone size, D gene, CDR3 protein, CDR3 DNA. A D gene is named only where the DNA matches it firmly. Size is stated for part of the rows, as once, few or many counts, or as a class when the clone is expanded.

TRBJ2-3 TRBV20-1 many - CSARSGMRGRTDTQYF TGCAGTGCTAGGTCCGGTATGCGGGGGCGCACAGATACGCAGTATTTT
TRBJ2-3 TRBV7-9 many - CASGREGTDTQYF TGTGCCAGCGGAAGGGAGGGCACAGATACGCAGTATTTT
TRBJ2-3 TRBV20-1 - - CSASPGTDTQYF TGCAGTGCTAGCCCCGGGACAGATACGCAGTATTTT
TRBJ2-6 TRBV5-5 many - CASSLEVGSGANVLTF TGTGCCAGCAGCTTGGAGGTCGGTTCTGGGGCCAACGTCCTGACTTTC
TRBJ2-1 TRBV6-1 once - CASTEDSTNYNEQFF TGTGCCAGCACAGAGGACTCCACAAACTACAATGAGCAGTTCTTC
TRBJ2-2 TRBV7-9 few TRBD2 CASSLPSGTNTGELFF TGTGCCAGCAGCTTACCAAGCGGGACGAACACCGGGGAGCTGTTTTTT
TRBJ2-6 TRBV5-1 many TRBD1 CASSLEGQGLSGANVLTF TGCGCCAGCAGCTTGGAGGGACAGGGTCTTTCTGGGGCCAACGTCCTGACTTTC
TRBJ1-2 TRBV20-1 few TRBD1 CSARNGQGRGGYTF TGCAGTGCTAGAAATGGACAGGGTAGGGGTGGCTACACCTTC
TRBJ1-1 TRBV28 many - CASSTSDTGNTEAFF TGTGCCAGCAGCACTTCAGACACAGGGAACACTGAAGCTTTCTTT
TRBJ2-3 TRBV4-1 few - CASSQEFRETDTQYF TGCGCCAGCAGCCAAGAATTTAGGGAAACAGATACGCAGTATTTT
TRBJ1-2 TRBV4-1 - - CASSHYDGAGGYTF TGCGCCAGCAGCCACTACGACGGAGCTGGGGGCTACACCTTC
TRBJ2-2 TRBV6-1 few - CASRNLRETRNTGELFF TGTGCCAGCAGAAACCTCAGGGAAACTAGGAACACCGGGGAGCTGTTTTTT
TRBJ2-4 TRBV3-1 - TRBD1 CASSRRTGTGSGIQYF TGTGCCAGCAGCCGAAGAACCGGGACAGGGAGCGGCATTCAGTACTTC
TRBJ1-5 TRBV27 many - CASSFDGTGQPQHF TGTGCCAGCAGTTTCGACGGGACGGGACAGCCCCAGCATTTT
TRBJ1-2 TRBV6-1 few - CASGDTSYGYTF TGTGCCAGCGGGGACACCTCCTATGGCTACACCTTC
TRBJ1-5 TRBV15 many - CATTTGYNQPQHF TGTGCCACCACCACAGGATACAATCAGCCCCAGCATTTT
TRBJ2-5 TRBV4-2 few TRBD2 CASSQEGRGGQETQYF TGTGCCAGCAGCCAAGAAGGGCGGGGGGGCCAAGAGACCCAGTACTTC
TRBJ1-4 TRBV4-1 few - CASMGLHEKLFF TGCGCCAGCATGGGGCTACATGAAAAACTGTTTTTT
TRBJ2-2 TRBV6-1 - TRBD2 CASSESGRAVGELFF TGTGCCAGCAGTGAGAGCGGGAGGGCCGTCGGGGAGCTGTTTTTT
TRBJ2-1 TRBV2 - - CASSLSLQGRDEQFF TGTGCCAGCAGTTTATCTCTACAGGGACGCGATGAGCAGTTCTTC
TRBJ2-1 TRBV12-3/TRBV12-4 many TRBD1 CASSLVGTVYNEQFF TGTGCCAGCAGTTTAGTCGGGACAGTTTACAATGAGCAGTTCTTC
TRBJ1-1 TRBV2 once TRBD1 CASSLRETGGGLRYEAFF TGTGCCAGCAGTTTAAGAGAGACAGGGGGGGGTCTAAGGTACGAAGCTTTCTTT
TRBJ1-2 TRBV6-4 few TRBD1 CASRETGNNYGYTF TGTGCCAGCAGGGAGACAGGGAATAACTATGGCTACACCTTC
TRBJ2-2 TRBV2 few TRBD2 CASTLKTSGANTGELFF TGTGCCAGCACCTTAAAAACTAGCGGGGCGAACACCGGGGAGCTGTTTTTT
TRBJ2-2 TRBV6-2/TRBV6-3 - TRBD1 CASSYSSWDRGQSNTGELFF TGTGCCAGCAGTTACTCGTCCTGGGACAGGGGACAATCGAACACCGGGGAGCTGTTTTTT
TRBJ1-2 TRBV5-1 - - CASSFDSPSGVTF TGTGCCAGCAGCTTTGATTCGCCATCGGGGGTCACCTTC
TRBJ1-1 TRBV12-3/TRBV12-4 many TRBD1 CASSLAKGAMTDSEAFF TGTGCCAGCAGTTTGGCTAAGGGGGCGATGACCGACTCTGAAGCTTTCTTT